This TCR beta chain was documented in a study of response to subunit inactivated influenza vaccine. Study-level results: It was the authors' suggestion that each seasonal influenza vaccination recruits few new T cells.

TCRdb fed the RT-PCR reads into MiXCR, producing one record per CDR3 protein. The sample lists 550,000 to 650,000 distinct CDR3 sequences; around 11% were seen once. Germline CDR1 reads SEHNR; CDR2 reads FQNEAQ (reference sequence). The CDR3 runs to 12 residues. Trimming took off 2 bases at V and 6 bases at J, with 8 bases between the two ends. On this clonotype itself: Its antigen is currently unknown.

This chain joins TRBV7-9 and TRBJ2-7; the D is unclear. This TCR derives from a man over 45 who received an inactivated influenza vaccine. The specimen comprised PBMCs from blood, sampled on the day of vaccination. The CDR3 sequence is CASSLRPGEQYF. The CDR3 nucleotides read TGTGCCAGCAGCTTAAGACCAGGCGAGCAGTACTTC.